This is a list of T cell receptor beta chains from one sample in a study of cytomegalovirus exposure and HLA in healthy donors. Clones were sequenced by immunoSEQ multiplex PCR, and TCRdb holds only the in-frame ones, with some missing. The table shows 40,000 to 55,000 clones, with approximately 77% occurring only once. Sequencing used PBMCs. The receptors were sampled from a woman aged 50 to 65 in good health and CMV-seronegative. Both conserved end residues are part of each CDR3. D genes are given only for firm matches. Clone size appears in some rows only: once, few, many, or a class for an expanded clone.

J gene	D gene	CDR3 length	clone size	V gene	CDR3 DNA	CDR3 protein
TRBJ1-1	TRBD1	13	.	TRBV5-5	TGTGCCAGCAGTCCCGGACAGGACACTGAAGCTTTCTTT	CASSPGQDTEAFF
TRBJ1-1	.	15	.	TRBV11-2	TGTGCCAGCAGCCATTACAGGGACCGGCAGGCTGAAGCTTTCTTT	CASSHYRDRQAEAFF
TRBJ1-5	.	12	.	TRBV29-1	TGCAGCGTTGGACAGGACAATCAGCCCCAGCATTTT	CSVGQDNQPQHF
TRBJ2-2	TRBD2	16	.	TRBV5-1	TGCGCCAGCAGCTCGGGACTAGCGGGGAACACCGGGGAGCTGTTTTTT	CASSSGLAGNTGELFF
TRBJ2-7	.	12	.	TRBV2	TGTGCCAGCACTAGCGAGTCCTACGAGCAGTACTTC	CASTSESYEQYF
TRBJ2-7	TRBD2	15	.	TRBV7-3	TGTGCCAGCAGCGCCCTAGCGGGAGAGGTCGACGAGCAGTACTTC	CASSALAGEVDEQYF
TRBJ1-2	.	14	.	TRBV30	TGTGCCTGGAGTTGGCCGGGAGTTAACTATGGCTACACCTTC	CAWSWPGVNYGYTF
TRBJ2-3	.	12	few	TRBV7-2	TGTGCCAGCAGCTTAGCGAGGTATACGCAGTATTTT	CASSLARYTQYF
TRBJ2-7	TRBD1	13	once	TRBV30	TGTGCCTGGTCGCAGGGGGCCGCTTACGAGCAGTACTTC	CAWSQGAAYEQYF
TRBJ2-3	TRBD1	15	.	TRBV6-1	TGTGCCAGCAGTGCCGGGACAGGGTTAACAGATACGCAGTATTTT	CASSAGTGLTDTQYF